Following are 22 T cell receptor beta chains from one sample sequenced in a study of blood T cells in healthy people across ages. PCR was performed a second time for roughly 7 to 11 cycles using a sample-barcoded 5' primer and a J-beta primer mix. TCRdb used MiXCR to reprocess the 5' RACE reads, holding one entry per CDR3 protein. The table includes about 650,000 distinct CDR3 sequences, 32% detected once. The sequencing sample was made of blood. The receptor set was obtained from a woman of 80 years or more in good health.

The gene calls are TRBV29-1 and TRBJ1-2; 8 bases fit TRBD1. The CDR3 spans 14 residues. J gave up 2 bases and V 3 bases, and 5 bases lay outside the gene matches. Germline CDR1 SQVTM, CDR2 ANQGSEA. CDR3 nucleotides: TGCAGCGTTGATCCTCAGGGGGCAAACTATGGCTACACCTTC. Its translation: CSVDPQGANYGYTF.

As regards this clonotype: A much bigger clone sits one base away, suggesting this may be a read error. The chain joins TRBV19 to TRBJ2-5, with D hard to call. Germline-derived CDR1 and CDR2 are LNHDA and SQIVND (reference sequence). The CDR3 extends over 13 amino acids. This CDR3 reads CASNKHLQEAQYF. The DNA for the CDR3 is TGTGCCAGTAATAAACACCTACAAGAGGCCCAGTACTTC. Full variable domain (remainder filled in from reference TRBV19 and TRBJ2-5): DGGITQSPKYLFRKEGQNVTLSCEQNLNHDAMYWYRQDPGQGLRLIYYSQIVNDFQKGDIAEGYSVSREKKESFPLTVTSAQKNPTAFYLCASNKHLQEAQYFGPGTRLLVL.

This clonotype was recorded a few times. V gene TRBV5-5 combines with J gene TRBJ2-4; D possibly uses TRBD1 or TRBD2 (5 bases each). CDR1 is SGHKS and CDR2 is YYEKEE in the germline V gene (reference sequence). The CDR3 is 12 amino acids. Trimming shortened V by 4 bases and J by 13 bases, and 15 bases separated the two germline ends. The CDR3 bases are TGTGCCAGCAGCCCGGGACGTGGGGAGCAGTACTTC. This encodes CASSPGRGEQYF.

This clonotype was detected many times. The CDR3 protein is CATSDRTGFDSYTF. The CDR3, as DNA: TGTGCCACCAGTGACCGGACAGGGTTTGATAGCTACACCTTC. The chain recombines TRBV24-1 with TRBJ1-2; 8 nucleotides line up with TRBD1. V lost 4 bases to trimming and J lost 9 bases; unmatched junction nucleotides: 9. Germline values: CDR1 KGHDR, CDR2 SFDVKD. The CDR3 extends over 14 amino acids.

The CDR3, as DNA: TGTGCCAGCAGTGGCGGCAGCCTTAATGAAAAACTGTTTTTT. Protein product: CASSGGSLNEKLFF. V is TRBV2 and J is TRBJ1-4; D unresolved. Germline-derived CDR1 and CDR2 are SNHLY and FYNNEI. This CDR3 region has 14 residues. Trimming stripped 4 bases from V and 4 bases from J, with 10 bases between.

This clonotype has at least ten counts. The CDR3 bases are TGTGCCACCGCGACAGGGGGTTCTGGGGCCAACGTCCTGACTTTC. Its protein product is CATATGGSGANVLTF. This rearrangement joins TRBV15 to TRBJ2-6, with TRBD1 identical over 9 bases. The CDR3 is 15 residues long. Germline CDR1 is LNHNV and CDR2 is YYDKDF (reference sequence). V gave up 8 bases and J gave up 1 base; unmatched junction bases: 3.

This clonotype was observed at least ten times. The CDR3 protein is CASSLVAGFSYGYTF. CDR3 in DNA: TGTGCCAGCAGTTTAGTGGCAGGGTTTAGCTATGGCTACACCTTC. This chain connects TRBV12-3 or TRBV12-4 to TRBJ1-2, with D maybe TRBD1 (5 bases). Trimming left V 1 base short and J 4 bases short, with 13 bases between. This CDR3 comprises 15 residues.

This clonotype has at least ten counts. V is TRBV4-3 and J is TRBJ1-2; no reliable D call. With 0 bases removed from V and 8 bases from J, the gap between germline ends came to 16 bases. Germline loops: CDR1 LGHNA, CDR2 YSLEER. The CDR3 is 15 residues long. The DNA of the CDR3 is TGCGCCAGCAGCCAAGATCACGTTTTCCCGCTGGGCTACACCTTC. It is translated as CASSQDHVFPLGYTF.

This clonotype was detected only once. A much larger clone is a single base away; this may be a read error. The gene calls are TRBV7-2 and TRBJ1-2; 11 bases align to TRBD1. Germline loops: CDR1 SGHTA, CDR2 FQGNSA. The CDR3 runs 15 residues. Trimming took 5 bases from V and 7 from J; bases not matched to a gene: 9. DNA of the CDR3: TGTGCCAGCAGCCGAAGCGGGACAGGGGGGGCTGGCTACACCTTC. Protein: CASSRSGTGGAGYTF.

This clonotype was counted at least ten times. The CDR3 reads CASRPRDIYGYTF. For the CDR3, the DNA is TGTGCCAGCAGACCAAGGGACATCTATGGCTACACCTTC. This rearrangement joins TRBV6-2 or TRBV6-3 to TRBJ1-2; tentative D call: TRBD1 (6 bases). CDR1 is MNHEY and CDR2 is SVGEGT in the germline V gene. With 6 bases removed from V and 4 bases from J, the gap between germline ends came to 12 bases. The CDR3 loop spans 13 amino acids.

This clonotype was observed a handful of times. A clone one base away is much larger, so this may be a read error. The chain links TRBV10-3 to TRBJ2-1; TRBD1 matches 7 bases. Looked up from germline, CDR1 is ENHRY and CDR2 is SYGVKD. This CDR3 is 14 amino acids long. CDR3 in DNA: TGTGCCATCAGGGAGTCCGGACAGGTCAATGAGCAGTTCTTC. Residues: CAIRESGQVNEQFF.

Concerning this clonotype: A much larger clone lies one base from this, so it may be a read error. CDR3 DNA sequence: TGCAGGGCCGAACGGGTCTCTAGCTCCTACAATGAGCAGTTCTTC. This gives the protein CRAERVSSSYNEQFF. This chain links TRBV20-1 with TRBJ2-1, with D hard to call. The CDR3 spans 15 residues. Germline V gene lookup returns CDR1 DFQATT and CDR2 SNEGSKA (reference sequence).

This clonotype was detected many times. The chain carries TRBV7-2 and TRBJ2-5; D is possibly TRBD2 (6 bases). V lost 5 bases and J 1 base, leaving 11 bases between the germline ends. The length of the CDR3 is 14 residues. CDR1 is SGHTA, CDR2 FQGNSA, per germline. The CDR3 protein is CASSGGSRQETQYF. Written as DNA, the CDR3 is TGTGCCAGCAGCGGGGGGTCCCGCCAAGAGACCCAGTACTTC.

This clonotype was seen a few times. The chain's CDR3 is CASSTRKGAYNQPQHF. The CDR3 coding sequence is TGTGCCAGCAGCACTCGAAAGGGGGCATACAATCAGCCCCAGCATTTT. The chain joins TRBV28 to TRBJ1-5, with 7 bases fitting TRBD1. Germline V gives CDR1 MDHEN, CDR2 SYDVKM. J was trimmed by 3 bases and V by 6 bases; bases with no gene match: 11. The CDR3 loop spans 16 amino acids.

This clonotype was seen only a few times. One end of the junction fails to match germline, which may point to a read error. This chain links TRBV5-6 with TRBJ1-4; D may be TRBD1 (5 bases). CDR1 and CDR2 from the germline V gene are SGHDT and YYEEEE. The CDR3 runs to 15 residues. In DNA, the CDR3 is TGTGCCAGCAGCTTGGAAGGACATGTTCCGGAAAAACGGTTTTTT. This codes for CASSLEGHVPEKRFF.

This clonotype was detected many times. This chain links TRBV7-9 with TRBJ2-3; D gene uncertain. From germline, CDR1 is SEHNR and CDR2 FQNEAQ (reference sequence). CDR3 length equals 15 residues. The V gene lost 8 bases and the J gene lost 2 bases, with 17 bases spanning the gap. This CDR3 is CASGSSMSFTDTQYF. In DNA, the CDR3 is TGTGCCAGCGGATCTTCGATGAGCTTCACAGATACGCAGTATTTT. Using reference TRBV7-9 and TRBJ2-3 for the parts outside the CDR3, the full variable domain is DTGVSQNPRHKITKRGQNVTFRCDPISEHNRLYWYRQTLGQGPEFLTYFQNEAQLEKSRLLSDRFSAERPKGSFSTLEIQRTEQGDSAMYLCASGSSMSFTDTQYFGPGTRLTVL.

A note on this clonotype: A clone one base away is much larger, so this may be a read error. The chain is built from TRBV9 and TRBJ1-2; TRBD1 might be the D (5 bases). The CDR3 consists of 13 residues. Germline CDR1 SGDLS, CDR2 YYNGEE. The V end was cut by 1 base, the J end by 7 bases, with 11 bases between. As DNA, the CDR3 is TGTGCCAGCAGCGTACAGGGTTGGGGTGGCTACACCTTC. This gives the protein CASSVQGWGGYTF. Using reference TRBV9 and TRBJ1-2 for the parts outside the CDR3, the full variable domain is DSGVTQTPKHLITATGQRVTLRCSPRSGDLSVYWYQQSLDQGLQFLIQYYNGEERAKGNILERFSAQQFPDLHSELNLSSLELGDSALYFCASSVQGWGGYTFGSGTRLTVV.

Worth noting for this clonotype: Possible read error: a much larger clone is one base away. Without the conserved terminal phenylalanine or tryptophan, this CDR3 likely stems from a read error. V is TRBV20-1 and J is TRBJ2-4, with D hard to call. The CDR3 length is 13 residues. The V end lost 5 bases, the J end lost 4 bases, and 12 bases lay between the germline ends. Germline V lookup: CDR1 DFQATT, CDR2 SNEGSKA (reference sequence). The CDR3 spells CSAAGPQKNIQYC. CDR3 DNA: TGCAGTGCTGCCGGCCCGCAGAAAAACATTCAGTACTGC.

Comment on this clonotype: A much larger clone differs from this one at a single base, so this may be a read error. V is TRBV7-9 and J is TRBJ2-1; D perhaps matches TRBD2 (7 bases). The CDR3 runs 18 residues. Germline values: CDR1 SEHNR, CDR2 FQNEAQ (reference sequence). CDR3 amino acids: CTSSLSNRGGAGYNEQFF. CDR3 sequence (DNA): TGTACCAGCAGCCTTAGTAACCGTGGGGGGGCCGGATACAATGAGCAGTTCTTC.

This clonotype was seen repeatedly, ten times or more. The chain combines TRBV25-1 with TRBJ1-2; 7 bases agree with TRBD1. The CDR3 runs 11 residues. V gave up 7 bases and J gave up 8 bases; unmatched junction bases: 4. Germline lookup yields CDR1 MGHDK and CDR2 SYGVNS. CDR3 in amino acids: CASKGAGGYTF. In DNA form, the CDR3 reads TGTGCCAGCAAGGGGGCAGGAGGCTACACCTTC.

The chain uses TRBV7-2 and TRBJ1-1; the D is unclear. This CDR3 contains 12 residues. The germline CDR1 and CDR2 sequences are SGHTA and FQGNSA. V lost 5 bases and J 7 bases, leaving 11 bases between the germline ends. CDR3 region: CASSAQRVEAFF. The CDR3 DNA is TGTGCCAGCAGCGCGCAACGGGTTGAAGCTTTCTTT. Full variable domain (rest looked up from reference TRBV7-2 and TRBJ1-1): GAGVSQSPSNKVTEKGKDVELRCDPISGHTALYWYRQSLGQGLEFLIYFQGNSAPDKSGLPSDRFSAERTGGSVSTLTIQRTQQEDSAVYLCASSAQRVEAFFGQGTRLTVV.

This clonotype was seen many times. This chain joins TRBV28 and TRBJ2-7; possible D gene TRBD1, 5 bases. V was shortened by 4 bases and J by 0 bases, with 13 bases between the two germline ends. CDR3 length: 15 residues. CDR1 MDHEN and CDR2 SYDVKM come from the germline V gene. The DNA for the CDR3 is TGTGCCAGCAGTTCCCCCCCCAGGGCCTCCTACGAGCAGTACTTC. Translation gives CASSSPPRASYEQYF.